These 23 T cell receptor beta chains were all obtained from the same sample, sequenced in a study of high-grade serous ovarian cancer treatment subgroups. Tumor samples were taken before definitive surgery or chemotherapy. Sequenced by immunoSEQ multiplex PCR; TCRdb stores in-frame clones only, minus some. Of about 5,000 clones listed, around 78% are singletons. The sequencing sample was made of tumor tissue. The source of these receptors is a human donor with high-grade serous ovarian cancer.

This sequence joins TRBV9 and TRBJ2-5; possible D gene TRBD2, 7 bases. This CDR3 is 15 amino acids long. V was shortened by 4 bases and J by 5 bases, with 18 bases between the two germline ends. Germline CDR1 SGDLS, CDR2 YYNGEE. Written as DNA, the CDR3 is TGTGCCAGCAGCCAGGCCGGGGGGCGAGGGGAGACCCAGTACTTC. It is translated as CASSQAGGRGETQYF.

This chain connects TRBV9 to TRBJ1-2; 7 nucleotides match TRBD1. Looked up from germline, CDR1 is SGDLS and CDR2 is YYNGEE. V shed 4 bases and J 4 bases; nucleotides not matched to a gene: 7. The CDR3 has 14 residues. As DNA, the CDR3 is TGTGCCAGCAGCCCCGCGGGACAGACCTATGGCTACACCTTC. Translated, it gives CASSPAGQTYGYTF.

This chain connects TRBV18 to TRBJ2-5; 8 bases align to TRBD2. Unmatched junction bases numbered 5, after V lost 4 bases and J lost 1 base. The CDR3 contains 15 residues. Germline lookup yields CDR1 KGHSH and CDR2 LQKENI. The DNA for the CDR3 is TGTGCCAGCTCACACAAGCGGGGGACCCAAGAGACCCAGTACTTC. Its translation is CASSHKRGTQETQYF.

This chain links TRBV15 with TRBJ1-1, with D hard to call. This CDR3 has 15 amino acids. Trimming took 0 bases from V and 1 from J, leaving 9 bases between them. Germline CDR1 is LNHNV and CDR2 is YYDKDF (reference sequence). CDR3 loop: CATSREGSGNTEAFF. The DNA of the CDR3 is TGTGCCACCAGCAGAGAGGGGTCAGGGAACACTGAAGCTTTCTTT.

By proportion, this clone is large (0.1 to 1%). The chain combines TRBV7-9 with TRBJ2-1, with a possible D match to TRBD2 (6 bases). The CDR3 length is 14 residues. Germline V gene data show CDR1 as SEHNR and CDR2 as FQNEAQ (reference sequence). Trimming took 8 bases from V and 8 from J, leaving 19 bases between them. CDR3 sequence: CASQEAGFDHEQFF. The CDR3 nucleotides read TGTGCCAGCCAGGAGGCGGGATTCGACCATGAGCAGTTCTTC.

CDR3 DNA sequence: TGTGCCAGCTCACCGGGACTAGAGGACAAAAACATTCAGTACTTC. This codes for CASSPGLEDKNIQYF. J is TRBJ2-4 and V is TRBV18, with 8 bases aligning to TRBD2. V trimming: 3 bases; J trimming: 3 bases; junction bases outside the gene matches: 4. CDR1 and CDR2 (germline): KGHSH, LQKENI. This CDR3 is built from 15 residues.

CDR3 nucleotide sequence: TGTGCCAGCAGTGACTTAGCGGAGAACTACAATGAGCAGTTCTTC. The encoded protein is CASSDLAENYNEQFF. The chain is built from TRBV6-4 and TRBJ2-1; D perhaps matches TRBD2 (6 bases). Germline V gives CDR1 MRHNA, CDR2 SNTAGT. Trimming shortened V by 1 base and J by 3 bases, and 10 bases separated the two germline ends. This CDR3 region has 15 residues.

This clone has just one count. The chain carries TRBV7-9 and TRBJ2-2, with unresolved D. The V and J ends lost 5 bases and 4 bases respectively, with 8 bases between them. The germline V gene encodes CDR1 SEHNR and CDR2 FQNEAQ (reference sequence). This CDR3 comprises 13 residues. The CDR3 here is CASSQWSTGELFF. The CDR3 nucleotides are TGTGCCAGCAGCCAGTGGAGCACCGGGGAGCTGTTTTTT. The full variable domain, in which reference TRBV7-9 and TRBJ2-2 provide the parts outside the CDR3, is DTGVSQNPRHKITKRGQNVTFRCDPISEHNRLYWYRQTLGQGPEFLTYFQNEAQLEKSRLLSDRFSAERPKGSFSTLEIQRTEQGDSAMYLCASSQWSTGELFFGEGSRLTVL.

Only one count was recorded for this clone. The V gene is TRBV4-2, the J gene TRBJ2-1; 7 nucleotides match TRBD2. The CDR3 totals 17 residues. J was trimmed by 4 bases and V by 4 bases; bases with no gene match: 13. Germline V lookup: CDR1 LGHNA, CDR2 YNFKEQ. The CDR3 loop reads CASSPTSVGGGYNEQFF. Here the CDR3 DNA reads TGTGCCAGCAGCCCAACCTCCGTTGGCGGGGGATACAATGAGCAGTTCTTC.

This clone was seen only a few times. The rearrangement joins TRBV2 to TRBJ1-5; 7 nucleotides agree with TRBD1. CDR1 and CDR2 (germline): SNHLY, FYNNEI. CDR3 length equals 14 residues. V dropped 6 bases and J dropped 4; count of bases not matched to a gene: 6. The CDR3 DNA follows: TGTGCCAGCAGAAAGACAGGGTCGAATCAGCCCCAGCATTTT. It translates to CASRKTGSNQPQHF.

The CDR3 reads CASSPGQGGTGNTIYF. In DNA, the CDR3 is TGTGCCAGTAGTCCGGGACAGGGAGGAACTGGAAACACCATATATTTT. The chain uses TRBV19 and TRBJ1-3; 9 bases line up with TRBD1. J was trimmed by 2 bases and V by 5 bases; bases with no gene match: 7. Germline assignment: CDR1 LNHDA and CDR2 SQIVND (reference sequence). The length of the CDR3 is 16 residues.

The CDR3 loop reads CASSIGSGANVLTF. In DNA form, the CDR3 reads TGTGCCAGTAGTATAGGGTCCGGGGCCAACGTCCTGACTTTC. The chain employs TRBV19 and TRBJ2-6, with no clear D. Germline V gives CDR1 LNHDA, CDR2 SQIVND (reference sequence). Trimming took off 1 base at V and 4 bases at J, with 5 bases between the two ends. The CDR3 extends over 14 amino acids.

The chain recombines TRBV10-2 with TRBJ2-5; TRBD2 agrees at 9 bases. Germline lookup yields CDR1 WSHSY and CDR2 SAAADI. The length of the CDR3 is 17 residues. The V gene end was trimmed by 1 base and the J gene end by 1 base; junction bases not matched to a gene: 7. The CDR3 region is CASSEFAGGGFQETQYF. Here the CDR3 DNA reads TGCGCCAGCAGTGAGTTTGCGGGAGGGGGGTTCCAAGAGACCCAGTACTTC.

The genes are TRBV5-8 and TRBJ2-2, with D unresolved. The CDR3 consists of 17 residues. The V end was cut by 1 base, the J end by 5 bases, with 18 bases between. Germline-derived CDR1 and CDR2 are SGHTS and YDEGEE. The CDR3 loop is CASSLPGVQSNTGELFF. The CDR3 coding sequence is TGTGCCAGCAGCTTGCCTGGGGTACAATCCAATACCGGGGAGCTGTTTTTT.

The CDR3 spells CASSLWGDYGYTF. The DNA of the CDR3 is TGTGCCAGCAGCTTGTGGGGGGACTATGGCTACACCTTC. This chain connects TRBV5-8 to TRBJ1-2; possibly TRBD1 for D (5 bases). The V gene lost 1 base and the J gene lost 3 bases, with 7 bases spanning the gap. This CDR3 region has 13 residues. CDR1 is SGHTS, CDR2 YDEGEE, per germline.

J is TRBJ2-4 and V is TRBV5-6, with 10 bases that match TRBD2. The CDR3 totals 13 residues. Per the germline V gene, CDR1 is SGHDT and CDR2 is YYEEEE. V lost 4 bases and J lost 10; bases outside the gene matches: 5. In DNA, the CDR3 is TGTGCCAGCAGCACCGGGACTAGCGAGATTCAGTACTTC. This sequence encodes CASSTGTSEIQYF.

This clone appeared once. The gene calls are TRBV6-5 and TRBJ2-5; 8 positions match TRBD1. The V and J ends lost 6 bases and 4 bases, in that order; junction bases with no gene match: 7. The CDR3 covers 14 residues. The germline V gene has CDR1 MNHEY and CDR2 SVGAGI. The CDR3 bases are TGTGCCAGCAGGGCAATACAGGGGGGAGAGACCCAGTACTTC. This gives the protein CASRAIQGGETQYF.

This chain links TRBV5-4 with TRBJ2-5, with D unresolved. The length of the CDR3 is 14 residues. Germline V gene sequence: CDR1 SGHNT, CDR2 YYREEE (reference sequence). Trimming removed 0 bases from V and 3 bases from J, with 9 bases in between. CDR3 DNA sequence: TGTGCCAGCAGCTTGGTGGACGCAAAAGAGACCCAGTACTTC. Its translation: CASSLVDAKETQYF.

CDR3 coding DNA: TGTGCCAGCAGCCCGCCCAGGGAGACCCAGTACTTC. Its protein is CASSPPRETQYF. The V gene is TRBV28, the J gene TRBJ2-5, with D uncertain. V was trimmed by 6 bases and J by 5 bases, leaving 10 bases between them. Germline CDR1 reads MDHEN; CDR2 reads SYDVKM. The CDR3 length is 12 residues.

The rearrangement links TRBV20-1 to TRBJ2-7, with a weak D call TRBD2 (5 bases). Trimming left V 1 base short and J 6 bases short, with 7 bases between. Germline assignment: CDR1 DFQATT and CDR2 SNEGSKA (reference sequence). The CDR3 totals 11 residues. CDR3 amino acids: CSARASLEQYF. For the CDR3, the DNA is TGCAGTGCTAGAGCTAGCCTCGAGCAGTACTTC.

The chain couples TRBV28 to TRBJ2-2; 7 nucleotides match TRBD1. CDR1 and CDR2 from the germline V gene are MDHEN and SYDVKM. The CDR3 is made up of 14 amino acids. With 6 bases clipped from V and 5 bases from J, the junction kept 6 bases outside the gene matches. The CDR3 protein is CASSPQGYTGELFF. The CDR3 DNA sequence: TGTGCCAGCAGCCCACAGGGGTATACCGGGGAGCTGTTTTTT.

The chain joins TRBV27 to TRBJ2-2, with 9 nucleotides matching TRBD2. Germline V CDR1 and CDR2: MNHEY, SMNVEV (reference sequence). This CDR3 spans 16 amino acids. V trimming: 4 bases; J trimming: 0 bases; junction bases outside the gene matches: 3. The CDR3 protein is CASSSRLAANTGELFF. The CDR3, as DNA: TGTGCCAGCAGTTCCCGACTAGCGGCGAACACCGGGGAGCTGTTTTTT.

The chain employs TRBV6-6 and TRBJ1-2; 8 bases align to TRBD1. Losses at the gene ends were 2 bases for V and 5 bases for J; bases not matched to a gene: 7. The CDR3 totals 15 residues. Looked up from germline, CDR1 is MNHNY and CDR2 is SVGAGI (reference sequence). The DNA of the CDR3 is TGTGCCAGCAGTTACGGGCAGGGGGCGGGATATGGCTACACCTTC. Protein product: CASSYGQGAGYGYTF.